This TCR beta chain was sequenced for a study of shared clonotypes between healthy human individuals. The V and J ends lost 1 base and 4 bases respectively, with 14 bases between them. The CDR3 is 16 residues long. The germline V gene encodes CDR1 SGHNT and CDR2 YYREEE (reference sequence). Clones were read by immunoSEQ multiplex PCR, and TCRdb kept only the in-frame ones, dropping some. The data contain about a million clones, about 77% of them singletons. As for this clone: Its antigen is undetermined.

All participating donors were Caucasian adults from Nashville, Tennessee. Study-wide results and limits: Non-shared clonotypes were found to have lower generation probabilities than the clonotypes that were shared by all four of the sorted-subset donors.

Sequenced sample: memory CD4+ T cells sorted from blood. Indicated subset: CD45RA-negative fraction. This chain links TRBV5-4 with TRBJ2-2; D possibly uses TRBD1 or TRBD2 (5 bases each). The TCR comes from a man younger than 35 in good health. CDR3 sequence reads: CASSLPGYGGTGELFF. CDR3 nucleotides: TGTGCCAGCAGCTTGCCCGGGTATGGGGGCACCGGGGAGCTGTTTTTT.